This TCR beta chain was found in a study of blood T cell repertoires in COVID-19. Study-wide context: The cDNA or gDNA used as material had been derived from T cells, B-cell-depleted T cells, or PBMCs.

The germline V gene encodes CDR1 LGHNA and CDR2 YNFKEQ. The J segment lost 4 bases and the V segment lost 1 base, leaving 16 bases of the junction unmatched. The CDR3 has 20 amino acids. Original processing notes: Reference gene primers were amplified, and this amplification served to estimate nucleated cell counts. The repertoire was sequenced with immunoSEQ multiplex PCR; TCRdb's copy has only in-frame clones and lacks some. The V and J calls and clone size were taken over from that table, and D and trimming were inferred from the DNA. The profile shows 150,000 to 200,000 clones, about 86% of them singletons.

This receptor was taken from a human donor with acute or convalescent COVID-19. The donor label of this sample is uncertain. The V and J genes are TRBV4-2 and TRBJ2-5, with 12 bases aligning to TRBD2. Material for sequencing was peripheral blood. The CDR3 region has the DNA TGTGCCAGCAGCCAAGCTGCCTCCCCCGGACTAGCGGGACCCGGAGAGACCCAGTACTTC. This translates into CASSQAASPGLAGPGETQYF.